The 19 T cell receptor beta chains listed next were all sequenced from one sample in a study of shared clonotypes between healthy human individuals. Naive CD8 cells, CD45RO-negative and positively selected for CCR7, excluded terminally differentiated effector memory CD45RA+ cells. Measured with immunoSEQ multiplex PCR; TCRdb has only the in-frame clones, and not every one. The table lists about 600,000 clones, less than 97% of them singletons, with 0.095% to 0.12% in the top ten. Sequenced material: naive CD8+ T cells sorted from blood. All receptors derive from a woman aged 30 to 39 in good health.

V is TRBV5-4 and J is TRBJ2-5; TRBD2 agrees at 12 bases. Losses at the gene ends were 5 bases for V and 13 bases for J; bases not matched to a gene: 12. Germline values: CDR1 SGHNT, CDR2 YYREEE (reference sequence). The CDR3 consists of 14 residues. Here the CDR3 reads CASSGGTSGSGRYF. Written as DNA, the CDR3 is TGTGCCAGCAGTGGGGGGACTAGCGGGTCTGGACGGTACTTC.

J is TRBJ2-3 and V is TRBV5-4; D remains ambiguous. Germline V gene lookup returns CDR1 SGHNT and CDR2 YYREEE (reference sequence). V was shortened by 5 bases and J by 6 bases, with 19 bases between the two germline ends. CDR3 length: 15 residues. The CDR3 coding sequence is TGTGCCAGCAGTTACTATACGGAACCTGGGGATACGCAGTATTTT. This encodes CASSYYTEPGDTQYF.

The chain carries TRBV7-9 and TRBJ2-5; a possible D gene is TRBD2 (5 bases). CDR1 is SEHNR and CDR2 is FQNEAQ in the germline V gene (reference sequence). V dropped 5 bases and J dropped 3 bases, with 10 bases sitting between them. This CDR3 is built from 13 residues. CDR3 DNA sequence: TGTGCCAGCAGCCCGACCGGGGAAGAGACCCAGTACTTC. Residues: CASSPTGEETQYF.

The chain recombines TRBV29-1 with TRBJ2-2; D is uncertain. The CDR3 consists of 15 residues. Germline V CDR1 and CDR2: SQVTM, ANQGSEA. Trimming took off 2 bases at V and 5 bases at J, with 15 bases between the two ends. The CDR3 DNA sequence: TGCAGCGTTGAAAGTTCCTTGGATTCGACCGGGGAGCTGTTTTTT. It translates to CSVESSLDSTGELFF.

V and J are TRBV11-2 and TRBJ2-7; D possibly uses TRBD1 or TRBD2 (5 bases each). In germline, CDR1 is SGHAT, CDR2 FQNNGV. With 5 bases removed from V and 0 bases from J, the gap between germline ends came to 14 bases. The CDR3 spans 15 residues. CDR3 region: CASSDWGISSYEQYF. The CDR3 DNA reads TGTGCCAGCAGCGACTGGGGGATCTCCTCCTACGAGCAGTACTTC.

The chain employs TRBV7-8 and TRBJ1-5; no definite D call. V lost 0 bases to trimming and J lost 4 bases, with 7 bases between them. The CDR3 extends over 14 amino acids. CDR1 is SGHVS and CDR2 is FQNEAQ in the germline V gene. CDR3 region: CASSLAVSNQPQHF. The CDR3, as DNA: TGTGCCAGCAGCTTAGCGGTGTCTAATCAGCCCCAGCATTTT.

This chain uses TRBV10-2 with TRBJ1-2, with D possibly being TRBD1 (5 bases). Per germline, CDR1 WSHSY and CDR2 SAAADI. The CDR3 totals 17 residues. Trimming shortened V by 0 bases and J by 4 bases, and 18 bases separated the two germline ends. CDR3 coding DNA: TGCGCCAGCAGTGAGTCGGCCCCCGCATGGGGGGGCTATGGCTACACCTTC. Residues: CASSESAPAWGGYGYTF.

The J gene is TRBJ1-2, the V gene TRBV27; D is perhaps TRBD1 (6 bases). V dropped 3 bases and J dropped 8 bases, with 13 bases sitting between them. CDR3 length equals 13 residues. Germline CDR1 and CDR2: MNHEY and SMNVEV (reference sequence). CDR3 residues: CASSFGGQEGYTF. The CDR3 nucleotides are TGTGCCAGCAGTTTCGGGGGCCAAGAAGGCTACACCTTC.

The CDR3 sequence: CASSYGSVWPSAFF. The CDR3 nucleotides read TGTGCCAGCAGTTACGGGTCTGTGTGGCCCTCAGCTTTCTTT. The genes are TRBV6-6 and TRBJ1-1, with D hard to call. The V end lost 2 bases, the J end lost 10 bases, and 17 bases lay between the germline ends. The CDR3 contains 14 residues. CDR1 MNHNY and CDR2 SVGAGI come from the germline V gene (reference sequence).

Turning to this clone: The sample contains more than one DNA sequence encoding this CDR3. The V and J genes are TRBV9 and TRBJ1-1; D gene unclear. Germline assignment: CDR1 SGDLS and CDR2 YYNGEE. The CDR3 runs 13 residues. Trimming cost V 0 bases and J 2 bases, with 5 bases left between them. The CDR3 region has the DNA TGTGCCAGCAGCGTAGCCAGAAACACTGAAGCTTTCTTT. It codes for CASSVARNTEAFF.

V is TRBV15 and J is TRBJ2-2; D call uncertain. Germline assignment: CDR1 LNHNV and CDR2 YYDKDF (reference sequence). Between the trimmed V and J ends, which lost 5 bases and 4 bases, there was a span of 14 bases. This CDR3 spans 15 amino acids. The CDR3 here is CATSDGRHSTGELFF. The CDR3 region has the DNA TGTGCCACCAGCGACGGCCGACACTCCACCGGGGAGCTGTTTTTT.

The rearrangement links TRBV9 to TRBJ2-3; the D gene is possibly TRBD2 (6 bases). The CDR3 consists of 15 residues. The V gene's germline CDR1 is SGDLS and CDR2 YYNGEE. V dropped 0 bases and J dropped 5 bases, with 13 bases sitting between them. CDR3 region: CASSVGQWGEDTQYF. As DNA, the CDR3 is TGTGCCAGCAGCGTAGGGCAGTGGGGGGAAGATACGCAGTATTTT.

For this clone: This sample includes further DNA sequences coding for the same CDR3. This chain uses TRBV19 with TRBJ2-7; 11 bases line up with TRBD1. V was pared by 6 bases and J by 3 bases, with 7 bases of the junction left unmatched. The CDR3 consists of 15 residues. Germline values: CDR1 LNHDA, CDR2 SQIVND (reference sequence). CDR3 sequence: CASSPGQGAVYEQYF. The CDR3 DNA sequence: TGTGCCAGTAGCCCCGGACAGGGGGCCGTCTACGAGCAGTACTTC.

This chain connects TRBV6-6 to TRBJ2-1; the D gene is possibly TRBD1 (5 bases). This CDR3 spans 16 amino acids. Trimming removed 7 bases at V and 3 bases at J, with 19 bases between. The germline V gene has CDR1 MNHNY and CDR2 SVGAGI (reference sequence). CDR3 DNA: TGTGCCAGCAAATTGGGGCGGACGACATACTACAATGAGCAGTTCTTC. Encoded protein: CASKLGRTTYYNEQFF.

About this clone itself: The identical CDR3 is also encoded by other nucleotide sequences in the sample. The V and J genes are TRBV7-6 and TRBJ2-3, with D hard to call. V lost 3 bases to trimming and J lost 2 bases, with 6 bases between them. From germline, CDR1 is SGHVS and CDR2 FNYEAQ. CDR3 length: 13 residues. This CDR3 is CASSFSSTDTQYF. The DNA for the CDR3 is TGTGCCAGCAGCTTCTCCTCCACAGATACGCAGTATTTT.

This sequence joins TRBV5-8 and TRBJ2-7; D remains unclear. This CDR3 spans 13 amino acids. Trimming left V 0 bases short and J 6 bases short, with 10 bases between. CDR1 and CDR2 (germline): SGHTS, YDEGEE. CDR3 residues: CASSLASTIEQYF. DNA for the CDR3: TGTGCCAGCAGCTTGGCGTCGACCATCGAGCAGTACTTC.

The chain joins TRBV2 to TRBJ1-5; TRBD1 aligns across 7 bases. The J segment lost 0 bases and the V segment lost 5 bases, leaving 10 bases of the junction unmatched. CDR1 SNHLY and CDR2 FYNNEI come from the germline V gene. The CDR3 loop spans 17 amino acids. CDR3 sequence: CASSMRQGYRSNQPQHF. The CDR3 DNA sequence: TGTGCCAGCAGTATGAGACAGGGTTACCGTAGCAATCAGCCCCAGCATTTT.

The CDR3, as DNA: TGTGCCAGCAGTTACTGGACAGGCACCTCCTATGGCTACACCTTC. Protein product: CASSYWTGTSYGYTF. The chain is built from TRBV6-5 and TRBJ1-2; 7 positions agree with TRBD1. Trimming cost V 1 base and J 4 bases; bases outside gene matches: 6. This CDR3 comprises 15 residues. Germline V gene data show CDR1 as MNHEY and CDR2 as SVGAGI.

The rearrangement joins TRBV6-5 to TRBJ2-5; either TRBD1 or TRBD2 may fit D (5 bases each). The ends were cut back, 7 bases at V and 5 bases at J, with 20 bases in the middle. Germline CDR1 reads MNHEY; CDR2 reads SVGAGI. The CDR3 has 15 residues. CDR3 nucleotides: TGTGCCAGCACCAATGGTGCAGGACGGGGCGAGACCCAGTACTTC. It encodes CASTNGAGRGETQYF.